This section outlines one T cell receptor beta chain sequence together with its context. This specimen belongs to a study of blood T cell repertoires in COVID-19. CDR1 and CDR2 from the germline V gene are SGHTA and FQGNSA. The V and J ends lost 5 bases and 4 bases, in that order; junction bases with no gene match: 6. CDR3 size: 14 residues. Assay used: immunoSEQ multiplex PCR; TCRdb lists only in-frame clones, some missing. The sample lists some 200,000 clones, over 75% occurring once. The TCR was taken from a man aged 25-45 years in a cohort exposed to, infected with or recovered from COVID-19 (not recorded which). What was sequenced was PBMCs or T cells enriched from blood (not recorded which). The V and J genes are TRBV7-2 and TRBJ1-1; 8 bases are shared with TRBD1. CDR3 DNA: TGTGCCAGCAGCGCTCGGACAGGGTTCACTGAAGCTTTCTTT. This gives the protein CASSARTGFTEAFF.